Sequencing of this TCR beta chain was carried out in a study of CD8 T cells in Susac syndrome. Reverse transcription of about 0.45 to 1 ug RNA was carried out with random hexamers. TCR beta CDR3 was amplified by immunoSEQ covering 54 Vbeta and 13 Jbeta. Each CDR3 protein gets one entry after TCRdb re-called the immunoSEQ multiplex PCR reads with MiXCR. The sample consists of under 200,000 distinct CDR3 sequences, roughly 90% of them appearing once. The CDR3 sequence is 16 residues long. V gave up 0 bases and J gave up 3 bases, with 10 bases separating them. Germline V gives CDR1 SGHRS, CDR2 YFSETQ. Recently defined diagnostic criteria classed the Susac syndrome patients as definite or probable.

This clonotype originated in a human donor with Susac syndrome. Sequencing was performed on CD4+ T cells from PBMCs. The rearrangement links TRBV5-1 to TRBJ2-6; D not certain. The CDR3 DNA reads TGCGCCAGCAGCTTGGATACTCCGCGTGGGGCCAACGTCCTGACTTTC. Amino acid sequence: CASSLDTPRGANVLTF.